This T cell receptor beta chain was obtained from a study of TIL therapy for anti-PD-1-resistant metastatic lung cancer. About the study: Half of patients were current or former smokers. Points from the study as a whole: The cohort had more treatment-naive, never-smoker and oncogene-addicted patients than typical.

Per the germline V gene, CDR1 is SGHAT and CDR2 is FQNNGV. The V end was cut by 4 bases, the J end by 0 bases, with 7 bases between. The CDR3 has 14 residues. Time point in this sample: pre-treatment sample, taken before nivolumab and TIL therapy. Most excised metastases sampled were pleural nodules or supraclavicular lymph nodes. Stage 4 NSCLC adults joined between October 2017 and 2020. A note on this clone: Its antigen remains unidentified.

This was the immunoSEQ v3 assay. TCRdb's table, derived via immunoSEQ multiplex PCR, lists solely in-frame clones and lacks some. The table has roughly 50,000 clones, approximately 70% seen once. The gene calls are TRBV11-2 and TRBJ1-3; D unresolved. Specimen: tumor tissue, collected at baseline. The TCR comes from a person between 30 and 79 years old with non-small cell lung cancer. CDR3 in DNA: TGTGCCAGCAGCTACACATACTCTGGAAACACCATATATTTT. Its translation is CASSYTYSGNTIYF.